The entry that follows covers one T cell receptor beta chain sequence. Expressed TCRB transcripts were sequenced because the isolated RNA had all been reverse transcribed beforehand. Sequencing was performed with immunoSEQ multiplex PCR; in TCRdb, only in-frame clones are kept and a portion is missing. The sample carries about 930,000 clones, roughly a sixth recorded once. The data belong to a study of beta chain features in type 1 diabetes. The sequencing input was naive CD4+ T cells from blood. This receptor was identified in a woman between 18 and 30 years old in good health.

CDR3 in amino acids: CASSLSWSGANVLTF. The CDR3 DNA reads TGTGCCAGCAGCTTAAGCTGGTCCGGGGCCAACGTCCTGACTTTC. J is TRBJ2-6 and V is TRBV7-2; no definite D call. The CDR3 extends over 15 amino acids. Germline loops: CDR1 SGHTA, CDR2 FQGNSA. V was clipped by 2 bases and J by 4 bases, with 9 bases between them.